This TCR beta chain was captured in a study of T cells after yellow fever vaccination. This CDR3 contains 14 residues. V shed 5 bases and J shed 8 bases, with 15 bases lying between them. Germline CDR1 and CDR2: SGHVS and FNYEAQ. In this sample, this clonotype turned up a few times. TCRdb ran MiXCR on the 5' RACE reads and lists one entry per CDR3 protein. The repertoire holds under 200,000 distinct CDR3 sequences, roughly 9.6% seen once, with 36% in the top ten. The material sequenced was CD8+ T cells sorted from PBMCs, taken 15 days after the yellow fever booster vaccination. This clonotype was sampled from a man aged 18 to 29 who received the YFV17D yellow fever vaccine. The chain recombines TRBV7-6 with TRBJ1-4; D might be TRBD1 (5 bases). The chain's CDR3 is CASSPTALQEKLFF. In DNA form, the CDR3 reads TGTGCCAGCAGCCCGACAGCTCTCCAGGAAAAACTGTTTTTT.